The text below deals with one T cell receptor (beta chain). This receptor's antigen is unknown. Per-base quality was not reported, and no clone a single base away is much larger than it. The source of the sample is a study of vaccination and CD4 T cells after COVID-19 (dated by TCRdb to 2021 to 2024). Study-level background: In the convalescent cohort there were six males and four females, among whom were two Hispanic individuals, seven Caucasians, two Asians and one multiracial person. In an earlier paper using these donors, memory CD4+ T cell crossreactivity between SARS-CoV-2 and common cold coronavirus spike proteins was assessed at the TCR clonotype level. Culture stimuli were overlapping spike peptide pools from SARS-CoV-2 and from the common cold coronaviruses HCoV-NL63, HCoV-OC43 and HCoV-229E. Post-COVID blood samples were collected from convalescent patients a median of approximately 93 days after diagnosis, with a range of about 30 to 161 days. In around 10 COVID-19 convalescent patients and a handful of infection-naive healthy vaccine recipients, researchers compared the spike-specific CD4+ TCR repertoire from before mRNA vaccination with the repertoire from after. Post-vaccine blood samples were taken a median of 72 days after the second vaccine dose, with a range of roughly 13 to 250 days. In control cultures, a CEFX viral epitope pool was used as positive control, an HIV-1 Nef peptide pool was used as negative control, or no peptide was added. Two doses of either the Pfizer-BioNTech BNT162b2 vaccine (n=8) or the Moderna mRNA-1273 vaccine (n=2) were administered to participants. Findings and caveats that apply to the study as a whole: Nearly all vaccine-specific clones in convalescent patients (304 of 307) were mono-reactive for SARS-CoV-2 spike rather than cross-reactive with common cold coronaviruses. Only a relatively small number of convalescent patients were included in the study, and early timepoints following natural infection were not analyzed. The median count of SARS-CoV-2-reactive clonotypes went up from roughly 21 after infection to 30 to 40 after vaccination, although the change was not significant. In convalescent patients, a median around 90% of post-vaccine SARS-CoV-2-reactive clones were detected only after vaccination, and vaccine-specific priming was suggested by this finding.

The CDR3 runs 14 residues from the cysteine to the phenylalanine. The retained sequence is limited to the CDR3, 42 bases, with the frame set at the first base. CDR1 SQVTM and CDR2 ANQGSEA are derived from the germline V gene. V gives up 4 bases and J gives up 0 bases, and the segment between their germline ends measures 9 bases. Library method: PCR. At the Johns Hopkins FTIC core, DNA from the cultured CD4+ T cells underwent TCR sequencing with the Oncomine TCR Beta short-read assay. The QIAamp micro DNA kit was used to extract genomic DNA from the cultured CD4+ T cells. Oncomine TCR Beta libraries from cultured CD4+ T cells were pooled with unique dual indexes and sequenced on an Illumina iSeq 100. The source study handled its data this way. Non-productive sequences were removed, and CDR3s that did not start with C, did not end with F or W, or were shorter than 7 amino acids were discarded. The MANAFEST web application was used to identify antigen-specific clonotypes by comparing peptide-stimulated wells against reference wells and other culture wells. An FDR below 0.05, an odds ratio above 5, and a productive frequency above 0.1% in at least two of three replicate wells were required for clones to be considered positive. A clonotype counted as cross-reactive if it showed significant expansion both in the SARS-CoV-2 spike wells and in at least one common cold coronavirus spike condition. CDR3 homology was assessed with Levenshtein distances (stringdist) and unrooted phylogenetic trees (ape) in R version 3.6.1. TCRdb reworked the public reads: Q25 trimming with fastp, MiXCR clone assembly, productive beta chains retained. Every distinct CDR3 protein forms one entry, paired with its most common genes and DNA. The V and J calls and clone size are TCRdb's, not the authors'. In this sample the table shows 8,000 or so distinct CDR3 sequences, 35% to 55% of which occur a single time. The ten largest clones capture approximately 20% of the sample.

Sample treatment or condition, as interpreted from the label and publication: roughly nine-day PBMC culture with coronavirus spike peptide pools or control peptides (ViraFEST assay). CD4+ T cells from unexposed donors were collected before the COVID-19 pandemic (2011-2018). The ViraFEST assay, used in the study, expanded antigen-specific T cells with peptide pools and then identified the expanded clonotypes through TCR sequencing. Each well held under 2.5 million PBMCs cultured in IMDM containing roughly 5% human AB serum and around 9.2 IU/ml IL-2, with about 9.1 ug/ml peptide pools added. On days 3 and 7, half of the culture medium was replaced with fresh IL-2-containing medium. CD4+ T cells were isolated after about nine days of culture through negative selection using the EasySep CD4+ T cell isolation kit. Unexposed donor CD4+ T cells were tested for reactivity to SARS-CoV-2 S and N and four common cold coronavirus spike pools, as cell number allowed. Ficoll-Paque Plus gradient centrifugation was used to isolate PBMCs from whole blood, and the isolated PBMCs were then either used fresh or cryopreserved at -140C. Each culture condition was generally run in triplicate wells. Leukapheresis product for the unexposed donors was purchased commercially.

The sequence was obtained from a human donor in good health. The chain is encoded by TRBV29-1 joined to TRBJ2-2, with the D segment identity uncertain. The sample taken for sequencing was CD4+ T cells from blood, cultured in vitro. The CDR3 here reads CSVGGRSNTGELFF. The nucleotide sequence reads as follows: TGCAGCGTTGGTGGTAGGTCGAACACCGGGGAGCTGTTTTTT.